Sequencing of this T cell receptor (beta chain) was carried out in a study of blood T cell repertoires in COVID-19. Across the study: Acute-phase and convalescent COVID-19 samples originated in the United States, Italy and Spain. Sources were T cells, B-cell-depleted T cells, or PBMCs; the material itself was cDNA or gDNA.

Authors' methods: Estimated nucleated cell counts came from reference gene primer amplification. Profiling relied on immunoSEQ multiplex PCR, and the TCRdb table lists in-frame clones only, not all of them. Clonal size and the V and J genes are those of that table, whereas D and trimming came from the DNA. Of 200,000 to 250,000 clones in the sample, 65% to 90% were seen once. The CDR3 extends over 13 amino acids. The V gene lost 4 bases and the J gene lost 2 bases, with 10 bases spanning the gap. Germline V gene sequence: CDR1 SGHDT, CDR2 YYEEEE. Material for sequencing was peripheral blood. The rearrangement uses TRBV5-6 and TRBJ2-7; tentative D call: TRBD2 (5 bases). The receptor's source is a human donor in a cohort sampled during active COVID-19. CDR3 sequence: CASSKIGAYEQYF. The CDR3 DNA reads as TGTGCCAGCAGCAAAATCGGGGCCTACGAGCAGTACTTC.